One and the same sample provided the 3 T cell receptor beta chains below, sequenced in a study of T cell clones after liver transplantation. Clones were sequenced by immunoSEQ multiplex PCR, and TCRdb holds only the in-frame ones, with some missing. This sample yields roughly 70,000 clones, of which over 85% are seen a single time; about 2.5% belongs to the top ten. The material was CD4+ T cells from blood, obtained before liver transplant. These receptors came from a human donor who received a liver transplant.

The rearrangement uses TRBV19 and TRBJ2-1, with D possibly matching TRBD2 (5 bases). CDR3 length: 16 amino acids. The V and J ends lost 5 bases and 4 bases respectively, with 18 bases between them. CDR1 and CDR2 (germline): LNHDA, SQIVND (reference sequence). CDR3 region: CASSGERTVSYNEQFF. Here the CDR3 DNA reads TGTGCCAGTAGTGGAGAGCGGACCGTATCTTACAATGAGCAGTTCTTC.

The rearrangement joins TRBV11-3 to TRBJ2-3; TRBD1 agrees at 8 bases. Per the germline V gene, CDR1 is SGHNT and CDR2 is YENEEA. V shed 7 bases and J 0 bases; nucleotides not matched to a gene: 6. The CDR3 covers 15 residues. CDR3 loop: CASTTRQGSTDTQYF. Here the CDR3 DNA reads TGTGCCAGCACCACACGACAGGGGAGCACAGATACGCAGTATTTT.

The CDR3 reads CATSRPGQGETQYF. The CDR3 DNA is TGTGCCACCAGCAGACCGGGACAGGGAGAGACCCAGTACTTC. The chain carries TRBV15 and TRBJ2-5, with TRBD1 matching over 9 bases. The CDR3 runs to 14 residues. In germline, CDR1 is LNHNV, CDR2 YYDKDF (reference sequence). V was pared by 2 bases and J by 4 bases, with 2 bases of the junction left unmatched.